The T cell receptor (beta chain) described here comes from a study of T cell responses to AZD1222 COVID-19 vaccine. Whole-study results and caveats: Spike-specific TCR breadth and depth went up after people got two AZD1222 doses. Baseline serology detected seropositivity in only six or seven AZD1222 recipients. Close to half of all spike-specific TCRs reportedly target regions of the variants that are unmutated. The donor group comprised mostly white British people and more females; the analysis possibly underestimated clonal diversity.

From germline, CDR1 is MNHEY and CDR2 SVGEGT. The CDR3 has 13 residues. V gave up 5 bases and J gave up 6 bases, with 13 bases separating them. The repertoire was sequenced with immunoSEQ multiplex PCR; TCRdb's copy has only in-frame clones and lacks some. The sample yields roughly 92,000 clones, around 90% seen once. Concerning this clone: The antigen is undetermined.

The V call is TRBV6-2 or TRBV6-3, the J call TRBJ1-2; no clear D gene. The sample consisted of peripheral blood, taken on day 0 of AZD1222 vaccination. This clonotype was sampled from an adult in good health. As DNA, the CDR3 is TGTGCCAGCAGTAGAAGCCCATACAATGGCTACACCTTC. Its protein is CASSRSPYNGYTF.